This T cell receptor beta chain was sequenced during a study of T cell responses to AZD1222 COVID-19 vaccine. Sequenced by immunoSEQ multiplex PCR; TCRdb stores in-frame clones only, minus some. The repertoire holds 160,000 or so clones, around 90% seen once, with 2% to 3% in the top ten. Study-level points and caveats: In all cases, repertoires were sampled only after the peak T cell response. Most donors were white British, females outnumbered males, and clonal diversity was possibly underestimated. Among spike-specific TCRs, nearly half reportedly target unmutated variant regions.

In the case of this clone: Its target is not known.

CDR1 and CDR2 (germline): SGHVS, FQNEAQ. The CDR3 is 15 amino acids. V was shortened by 1 base and J by 4 bases, with 14 bases between the two germline ends. The clonotype comes from an adult in good health. The gene calls are TRBV7-8 and TRBJ2-7, with D perhaps matching TRBD1 or TRBD2 (6 bases each). The specimen comprised peripheral blood, sampled on day 0 of AZD1222 vaccination. The CDR3 spells CASSLEGGQGYEQYF. The CDR3 DNA sequence: TGTGCCAGCAGCTTAGAGGGGGGACAAGGGTACGAGCAGTACTTC.